Listed below are T cell receptor beta chains from one sample, sequenced in a study of blood T cell repertoires in COVID-19. Data came from immunoSEQ multiplex PCR; TCRdb stores just in-frame clones and leaves some out. The table records approximately 480,000 clones, roughly nine tenths of them present only once. Sequencing was done on a sample of PBMCs or T cells enriched from blood (not recorded which). The receptors originated from a woman in her late teens or twenties who had recovered from COVID-19. CDR3s include the opening cysteine and the closing phenylalanine or tryptophan. Rows give clone size only sometimes, using once, few, many, or a class for an expanded clone.

len	v_gene	j_gene	abundance	CDR3aa
14	TRBV11-2	TRBJ2-1	once	CASSLDTGGGEQFF
15	TRBV19	TRBJ1-1	.	CASSIGGVLRTEAFF
16	TRBV3-1/TRBV3-2	TRBJ2-1	.	CASSQEMGARGNEQFF
16	TRBV5-1	TRBJ2-5	once	CASSIAGAVDGETQYF
14	TRBV30	TRBJ1-5	.	CAWSARGVDQPQHF
12	TRBV2	TRBJ1-1	.	CASSGLNTEAFF
16	TRBV4-1	TRBJ2-5	.	CASSPSGGRGDGTQYF
14	TRBV10-3	TRBJ1-6	once	CAISAGGKNSPLHF
14	TRBV19	TRBJ2-1	.	CATRIGGPENEQFF
13	TRBV7-2	TRBJ2-7	.	CASSFRSAYEQYF
15	TRBV28	TRBJ1-5	.	CASSHRGQINQPQHF
13	TRBV7-2	TRBJ1-3	.	CASGVGMGNTIYF
13	TRBV29-1	TRBJ1-1	.	CSGRQAMNTEAFF
15	TRBV5-1	TRBJ1-1	.	CASSPDRARRTEAFF
13	TRBV6-5	TRBJ2-7	.	CASSYRRFYEQYF
16	TRBV7-9	TRBJ2-4	.	CASSSHNFLTAGIQYF
13	TRBV28	TRBJ1-1	once	CASRSTGNTEAFF
15	TRBV2	TRBJ1-2	.	CASSAAAGANYGYTF
14	TRBV9	TRBJ2-5	.	CASSVGGLGGTQYF
14	TRBV7-9	TRBJ2-7	.	CASRGTGRGNEQYF
13	TRBV5-1	TRBJ1-1	.	CASSLRTVTEAFF
14	TRBV7-9	TRBJ2-5	.	CASSPGRGKETQYF
17	TRBV12-5	TRBJ1-5	.	CASGSPSFDSYNQPQHF
13	TRBV10-1	TRBJ1-6	.	CASSLNRASPLHF
15	TRBV19	TRBJ2-2	.	CASTGGGLDTGELFF
14	TRBV7-9	TRBJ2-7	once	CASSPPGRSNEQYF
15	TRBV5-4	TRBJ2-1	once	CASSLITGSYNEQFF
13	TRBV10-1	TRBJ2-5	.	CASSAGLSETQYF
14	TRBV30	TRBJ2-2	.	CAWSDRGRTGELFF
12	TRBV28	TRBJ1-4	.	CASRDLNEKLFF
14	TRBV28	TRBJ2-7	.	CASSARREGNEQYF
16	TRBV11-2	TRBJ2-7	.	CASSPTTGGEAYEQYF
14	TRBV5-1	TRBJ1-3	.	CASSLGSSGNTIYF
17	TRBV5-1	TRBJ1-4	once	CASSYDLGAATNEKLFF
14	TRBV28	TRBJ1-2	once	CASSLVRVHYGYTF
13	TRBV30	TRBJ2-1	.	CAWNEGTNNEQFF
14	TRBV5-1	TRBJ1-4	.	CASSPDRGDEKLFF
14	TRBV29-1	TRBJ1-1	.	CSALKSTWNTEAFF
10	TRBV20-1	TRBJ1-2	few	CSASTRGYTF
15	TRBV28	TRBJ1-5	.	CASSLYTGPNQPQHF
13	TRBV29-1	TRBJ2-7	.	CSVEGTNSYEQYF
13	TRBV7-2	TRBJ2-7	.	CASSPQYLYEQYF
15	TRBV7-9	TRBJ2-7	.	CASSSDRRTSYEQYF
16	TRBV3-1/TRBV3-2	TRBJ1-3	.	CASSQDLGGSGNTIYF
13	TRBV6-5	TRBJ1-1	.	CASRRGGNTEAFF
14	TRBV2	TRBJ1-1	.	CASSWTESNTEAFF
18	TRBV30	TRBJ1-5	.	CASGPRDRGLRSNQPQHF